The entry that follows covers one T cell receptor beta chain sequence. This sample stems from a study of shared clonotypes between healthy human individuals. Original analysis: Filtering of immunoSEQ junctional sequences could not match full-length read filtering. TCRdb's table, derived via immunoSEQ multiplex PCR, lists solely in-frame clones and lacks some. Clonal size and the V and J genes are those of that table, whereas D and trimming came from the DNA. The table includes over 2 million clones, around 92% detected once. CDR3 size: 13 residues. The germline gives CDR1 SNHLY, CDR2 FYNNEI. Deletions cut 5 bases from V and 9 bases from J, with 14 bases between.

Source material: naive CD4+ T cells from PBMCs. This sample's subset: CD45RA+ positively selected. This sequence originates from a young man in good health. Some clones in this sample may be carry-over from other donors' samples. The V and J genes are TRBV2 and TRBJ1-5, with D possibly TRBD1 on 5 matching bases. CDR3 nucleotide sequence: TGTGCCAGCAGTTCGGAGGGGCCAGGGCCCCAGCATTTT. Residues: CASSSEGPGPQHF.